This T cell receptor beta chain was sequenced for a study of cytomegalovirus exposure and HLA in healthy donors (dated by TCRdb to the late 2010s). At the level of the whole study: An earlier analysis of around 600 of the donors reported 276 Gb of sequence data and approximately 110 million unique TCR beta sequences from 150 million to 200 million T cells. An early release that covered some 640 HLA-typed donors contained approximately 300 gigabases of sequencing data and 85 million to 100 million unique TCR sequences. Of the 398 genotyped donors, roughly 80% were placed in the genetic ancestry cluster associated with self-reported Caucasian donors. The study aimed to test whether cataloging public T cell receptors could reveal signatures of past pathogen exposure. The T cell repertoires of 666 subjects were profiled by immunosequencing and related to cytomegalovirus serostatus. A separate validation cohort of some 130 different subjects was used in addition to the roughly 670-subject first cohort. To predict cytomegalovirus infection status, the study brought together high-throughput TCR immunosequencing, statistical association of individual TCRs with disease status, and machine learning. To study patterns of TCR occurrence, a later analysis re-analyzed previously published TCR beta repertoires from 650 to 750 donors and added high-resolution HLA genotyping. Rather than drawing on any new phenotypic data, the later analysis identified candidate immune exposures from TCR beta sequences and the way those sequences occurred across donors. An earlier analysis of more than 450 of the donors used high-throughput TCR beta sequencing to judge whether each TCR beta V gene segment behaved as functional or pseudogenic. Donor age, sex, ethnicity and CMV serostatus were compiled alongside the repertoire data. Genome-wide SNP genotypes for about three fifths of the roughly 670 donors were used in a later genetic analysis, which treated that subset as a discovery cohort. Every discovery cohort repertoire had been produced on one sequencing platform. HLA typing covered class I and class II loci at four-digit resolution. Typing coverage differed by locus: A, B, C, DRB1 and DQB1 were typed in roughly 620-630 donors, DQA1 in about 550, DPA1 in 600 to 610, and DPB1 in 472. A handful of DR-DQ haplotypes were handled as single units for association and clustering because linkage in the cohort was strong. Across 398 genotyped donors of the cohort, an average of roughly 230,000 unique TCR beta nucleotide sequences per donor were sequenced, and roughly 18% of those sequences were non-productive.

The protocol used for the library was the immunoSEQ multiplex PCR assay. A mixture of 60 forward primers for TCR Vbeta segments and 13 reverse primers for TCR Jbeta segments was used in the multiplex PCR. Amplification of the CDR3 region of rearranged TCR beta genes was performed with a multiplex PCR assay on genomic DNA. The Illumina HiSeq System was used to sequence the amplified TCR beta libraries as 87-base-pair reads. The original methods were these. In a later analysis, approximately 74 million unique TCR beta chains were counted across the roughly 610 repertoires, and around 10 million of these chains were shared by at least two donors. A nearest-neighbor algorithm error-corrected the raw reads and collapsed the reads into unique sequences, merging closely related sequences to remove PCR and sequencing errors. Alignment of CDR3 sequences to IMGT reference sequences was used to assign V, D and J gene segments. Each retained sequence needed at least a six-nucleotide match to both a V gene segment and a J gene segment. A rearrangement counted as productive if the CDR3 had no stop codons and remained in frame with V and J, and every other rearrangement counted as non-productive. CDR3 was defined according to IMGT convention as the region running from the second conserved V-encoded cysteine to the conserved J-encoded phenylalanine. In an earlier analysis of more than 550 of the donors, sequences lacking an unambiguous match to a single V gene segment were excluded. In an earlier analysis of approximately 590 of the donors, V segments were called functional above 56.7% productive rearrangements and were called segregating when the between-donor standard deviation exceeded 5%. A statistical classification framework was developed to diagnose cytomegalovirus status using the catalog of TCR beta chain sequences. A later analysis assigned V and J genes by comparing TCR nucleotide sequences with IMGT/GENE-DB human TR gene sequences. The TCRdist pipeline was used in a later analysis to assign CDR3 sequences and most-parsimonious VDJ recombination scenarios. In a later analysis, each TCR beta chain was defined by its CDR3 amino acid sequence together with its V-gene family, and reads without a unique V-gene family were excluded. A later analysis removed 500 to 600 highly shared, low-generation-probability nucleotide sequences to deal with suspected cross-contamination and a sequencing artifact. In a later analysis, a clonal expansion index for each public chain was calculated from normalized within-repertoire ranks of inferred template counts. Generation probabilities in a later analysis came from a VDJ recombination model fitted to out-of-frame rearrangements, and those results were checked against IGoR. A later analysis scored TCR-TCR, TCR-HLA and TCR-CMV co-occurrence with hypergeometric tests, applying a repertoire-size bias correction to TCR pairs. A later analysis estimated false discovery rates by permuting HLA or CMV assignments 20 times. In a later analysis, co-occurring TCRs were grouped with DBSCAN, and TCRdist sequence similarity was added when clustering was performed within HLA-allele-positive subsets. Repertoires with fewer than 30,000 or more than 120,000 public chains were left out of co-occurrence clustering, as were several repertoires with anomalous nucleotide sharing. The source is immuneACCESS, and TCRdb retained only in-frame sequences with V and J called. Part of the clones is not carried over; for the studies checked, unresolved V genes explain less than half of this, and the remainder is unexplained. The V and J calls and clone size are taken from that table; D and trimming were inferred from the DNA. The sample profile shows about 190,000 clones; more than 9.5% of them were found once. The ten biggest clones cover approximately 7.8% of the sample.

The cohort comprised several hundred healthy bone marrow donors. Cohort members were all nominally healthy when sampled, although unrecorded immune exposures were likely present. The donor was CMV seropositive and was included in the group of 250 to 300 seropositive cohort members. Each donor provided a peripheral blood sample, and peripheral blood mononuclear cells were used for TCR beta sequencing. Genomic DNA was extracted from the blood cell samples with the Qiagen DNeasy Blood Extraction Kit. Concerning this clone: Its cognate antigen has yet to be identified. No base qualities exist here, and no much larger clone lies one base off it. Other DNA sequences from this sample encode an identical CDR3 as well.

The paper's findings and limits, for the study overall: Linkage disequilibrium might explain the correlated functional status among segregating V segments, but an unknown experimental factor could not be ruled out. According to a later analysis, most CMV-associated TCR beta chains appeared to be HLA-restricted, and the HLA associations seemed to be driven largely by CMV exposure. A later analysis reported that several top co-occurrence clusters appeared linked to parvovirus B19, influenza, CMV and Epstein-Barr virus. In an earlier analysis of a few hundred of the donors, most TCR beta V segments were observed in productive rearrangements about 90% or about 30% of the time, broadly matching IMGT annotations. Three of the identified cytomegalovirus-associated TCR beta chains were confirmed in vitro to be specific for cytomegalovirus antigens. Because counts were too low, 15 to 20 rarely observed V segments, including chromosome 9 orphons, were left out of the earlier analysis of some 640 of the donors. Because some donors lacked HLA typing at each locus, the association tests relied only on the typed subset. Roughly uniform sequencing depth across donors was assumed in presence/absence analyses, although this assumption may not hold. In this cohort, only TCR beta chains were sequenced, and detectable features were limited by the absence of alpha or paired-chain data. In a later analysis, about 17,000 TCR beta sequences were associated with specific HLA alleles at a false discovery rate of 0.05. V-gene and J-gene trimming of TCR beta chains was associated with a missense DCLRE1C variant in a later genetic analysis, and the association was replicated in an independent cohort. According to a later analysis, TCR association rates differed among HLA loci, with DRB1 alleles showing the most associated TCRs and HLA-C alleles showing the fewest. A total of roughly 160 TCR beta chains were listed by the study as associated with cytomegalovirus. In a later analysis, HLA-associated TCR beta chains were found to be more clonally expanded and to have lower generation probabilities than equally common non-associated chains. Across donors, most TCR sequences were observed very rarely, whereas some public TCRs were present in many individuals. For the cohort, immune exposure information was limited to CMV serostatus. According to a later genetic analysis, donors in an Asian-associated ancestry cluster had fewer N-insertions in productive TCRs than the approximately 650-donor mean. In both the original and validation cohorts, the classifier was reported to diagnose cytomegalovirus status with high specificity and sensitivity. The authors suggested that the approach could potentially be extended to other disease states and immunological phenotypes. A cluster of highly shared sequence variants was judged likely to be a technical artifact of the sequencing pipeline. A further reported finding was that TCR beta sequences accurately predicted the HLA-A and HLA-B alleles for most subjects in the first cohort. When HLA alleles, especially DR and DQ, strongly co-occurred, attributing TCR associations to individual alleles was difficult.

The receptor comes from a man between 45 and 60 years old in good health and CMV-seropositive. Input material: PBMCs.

The DNA is TGTGCCAGCAGCTTAGGACCCCAGGGTGAAGCTTTCTTT. Its product reads: CASSLGPQGEAFF. The chain is encoded by TRBV7-9 joined to TRBJ1-1; the best D guess is TRBD1, with 5 bases matching. CDR1 and CDR2 were assigned from the germline V gene (reference sequence) as SEHNR and FQNEAQ. A distance of 10 bases separates the germline ends of V and J, which lose 1 base and 7 bases respectively. The CDR3 numbers 13 residues from cysteine through phenylalanine. The CDR3 DNA has 39 bases and is translated from base 1.